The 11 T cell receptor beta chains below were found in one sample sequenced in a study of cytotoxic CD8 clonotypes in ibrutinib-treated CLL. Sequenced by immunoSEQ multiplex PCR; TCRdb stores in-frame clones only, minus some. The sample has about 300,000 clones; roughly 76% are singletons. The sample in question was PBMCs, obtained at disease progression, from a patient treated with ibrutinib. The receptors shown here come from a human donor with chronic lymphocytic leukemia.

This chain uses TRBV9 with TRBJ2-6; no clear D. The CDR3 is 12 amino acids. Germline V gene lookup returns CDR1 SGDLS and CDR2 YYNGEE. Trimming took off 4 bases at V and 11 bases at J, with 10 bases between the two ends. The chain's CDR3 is CASSRRGDVLTF. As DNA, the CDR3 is TGTGCCAGCAGCCGACGTGGGGACGTCCTGACTTTC.

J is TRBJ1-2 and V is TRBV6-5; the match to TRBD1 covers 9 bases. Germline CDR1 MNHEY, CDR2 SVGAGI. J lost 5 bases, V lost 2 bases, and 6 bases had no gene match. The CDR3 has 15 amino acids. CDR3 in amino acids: CASSYPGQGPYGYTF. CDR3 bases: TGTGCCAGCAGTTACCCGGGACAGGGTCCTTATGGCTACACCTTC.

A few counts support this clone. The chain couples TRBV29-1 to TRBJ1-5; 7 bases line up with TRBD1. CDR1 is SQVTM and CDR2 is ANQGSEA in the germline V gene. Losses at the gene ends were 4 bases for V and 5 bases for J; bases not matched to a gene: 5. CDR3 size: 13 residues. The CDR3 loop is CSVVSGGDQPQHF. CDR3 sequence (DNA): TGCAGCGTTGTGTCAGGGGGGGATCAGCCCCAGCATTTT.

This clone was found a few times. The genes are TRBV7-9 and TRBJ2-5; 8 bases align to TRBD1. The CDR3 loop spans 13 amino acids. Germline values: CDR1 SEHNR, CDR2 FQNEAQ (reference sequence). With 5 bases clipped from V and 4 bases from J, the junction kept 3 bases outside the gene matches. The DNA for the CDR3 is TGTGCCAGCAGCGACAGGGGACGAGAGACCCAGTACTTC. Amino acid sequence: CASSDRGRETQYF.

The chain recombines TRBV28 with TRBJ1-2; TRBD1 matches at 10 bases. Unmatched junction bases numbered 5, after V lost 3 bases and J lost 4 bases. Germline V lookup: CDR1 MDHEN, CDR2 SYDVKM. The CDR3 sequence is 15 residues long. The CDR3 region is CASSFPDRGFYGYTF. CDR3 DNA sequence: TGTGCCAGCAGTTTCCCGGACAGGGGGTTCTATGGCTACACCTTC.

CDR3 DNA: TGCGCCAGCAGCCCGGATATAAATAGCGGACTTTCCTACGAGCAGTACTTC. Translation gives CASSPDINSGLSYEQYF. The genes are TRBV5-1 and TRBJ2-7; D possibly corresponds to TRBD2 (6 bases). Germline CDR1 SGHRS, CDR2 YFSETQ. The CDR3 consists of 17 residues. V lost 4 bases, J lost 1 base, and 21 bases lay in between.

CDR3 sequence: CATINGNEQFF. The DNA for the CDR3 is TGTGCCACCATAAACGGGAATGAGCAGTTCTTC. V gene TRBV27 combines with J gene TRBJ2-1, with no clear D. The V gene lost 10 bases and the J gene lost 7 bases, with 11 bases spanning the gap. The CDR3 loop spans 11 amino acids. Germline V gene sequence: CDR1 MNHEY, CDR2 SMNVEV (reference sequence).

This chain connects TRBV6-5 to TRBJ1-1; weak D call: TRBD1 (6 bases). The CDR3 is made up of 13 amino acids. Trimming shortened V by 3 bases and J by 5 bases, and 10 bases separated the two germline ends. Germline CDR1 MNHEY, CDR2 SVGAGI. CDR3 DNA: TGTGCCAGCAGTTATCAGGGGTTTACTGAAGCTTTCTTT. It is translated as CASSYQGFTEAFF.

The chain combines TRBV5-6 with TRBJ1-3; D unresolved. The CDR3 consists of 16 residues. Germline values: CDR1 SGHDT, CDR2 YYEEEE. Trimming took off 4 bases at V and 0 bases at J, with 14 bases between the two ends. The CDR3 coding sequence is TGTGCCAGCAGCCTTTCGACCCATTACTCTGGAAACACCATATATTTT. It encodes CASSLSTHYSGNTIYF.

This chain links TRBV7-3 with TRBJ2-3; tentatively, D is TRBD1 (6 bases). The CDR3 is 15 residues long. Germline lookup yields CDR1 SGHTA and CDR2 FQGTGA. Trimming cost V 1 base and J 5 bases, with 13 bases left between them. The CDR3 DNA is TGTGCCAGCAGCTTAATAGGACAGACTGGAGATACGCAGTATTTT. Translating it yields CASSLIGQTGDTQYF.

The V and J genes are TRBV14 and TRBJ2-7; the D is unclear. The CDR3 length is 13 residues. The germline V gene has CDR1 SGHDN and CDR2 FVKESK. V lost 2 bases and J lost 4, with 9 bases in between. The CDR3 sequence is CASSQSQEYEQYF. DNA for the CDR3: TGTGCCAGCAGCCAAAGCCAGGAGTACGAGCAGTACTTC.